Sequencing of this T cell receptor (beta chain) was carried out in a study of blood T cell repertoires in COVID-19. Across the study: PBMCs, B-cell-depleted T cells, or T cells provided the cDNA or gDNA that made up the material.

Participants were placed into cohorts based on the clinical history they reported. J lost 5 bases, V lost 0 bases, and 3 bases had no gene match. Germline CDR1 LNHDA, CDR2 SQIVND (reference sequence). The CDR3 is 16 amino acids. TCRdb's table, derived via immunoSEQ multiplex PCR, lists solely in-frame clones and lacks some. The sample contains approximately 150,000 clones, 75% to 85% of which appear only once. The V gene is TRBV19, the J gene TRBJ2-3; TRBD1 aligns across 12 bases. Sequencing input: PBMCs or T cells enriched from blood (not recorded which). The source is a middle-aged man who had recovered from COVID-19. CDR3 sequence: CASSIEGTGGRDTQYF. DNA of the CDR3: TGTGCCAGTAGTATAGAGGGGACAGGGGGCAGAGATACGCAGTATTTT.